These 12 T cell receptor beta chains were all obtained from the same sample, sequenced in a study of blood T cell repertoires in COVID-19. Clones were sequenced by immunoSEQ multiplex PCR, and TCRdb holds only the in-frame ones, with some missing. The sample holds approximately 81,000 clones, 82% seen once. Sequencing was performed on peripheral blood. The receptors were sampled from a human donor in a cohort sampled during active COVID-19.

The chain is built from TRBV6-5 and TRBJ2-7, with 9 nucleotides matching TRBD1. The length of the CDR3 is 13 residues. The junction had 8 bases not matched to a gene; V was cut back by 8 bases and J by 6 bases. Germline CDR1 is MNHEY and CDR2 is SVGAGI. DNA for the CDR3: TGTGCCAGCTGCCGGGACAGGGCTTTCGAGCAGTACTTC. It specifies CASCRDRAFEQYF.

The chain recombines TRBV5-6 with TRBJ1-5, with D possibly matching TRBD1 (6 bases). Trimming cost V 4 bases and J 0 bases, with 11 bases left between them. This CDR3 has 15 residues. CDR1 SGHDT and CDR2 YYEEEE come from the germline V gene. In DNA, the CDR3 is TGTGCCAGCAGCCGGACAGCAAGTAGCAATCAGCCCCAGCATTTT. Amino acid sequence: CASSRTASSNQPQHF.

This clone has more than one count but fewer than ten. The chain uses TRBV5-1 and TRBJ1-1; unclear D gene. In germline, CDR1 is SGHRS, CDR2 YFSETQ. The V and J ends lost 4 bases and 0 bases respectively, with 16 bases between them. This CDR3 spans 16 amino acids. The CDR3 nucleotides are TGCGCCAGCAGCAGTCAGGCTGCGGGGTTGAACACTGAAGCTTTCTTT. Protein sequence: CASSSQAAGLNTEAFF. Complete variable domain (other parts from reference TRBV5-1 and TRBJ1-1): KAGVTQTPRYLIKTRGQQVTLSCSPISGHRSVSWYQQTPGQGLQFLFEYFSETQRNKGNFPGRFSGRQFSNSRSEMNVSTLELGDSALYLCASSSQAAGLNTEAFFGQGTRLTVV.

This chain connects TRBV7-8 to TRBJ1-3; D remains unclear. V lost 5 bases and J lost 0, with 14 bases in between. This CDR3 is 16 amino acids long. Germline V gene data show CDR1 as SGHVS and CDR2 as FQNEAQ. The CDR3 protein is CASSAPIAYSGNTIYF. For the CDR3, the DNA is TGTGCCAGCAGCGCCCCTATAGCCTACTCTGGAAACACCATATATTTT.

The CDR3 is CATNTGGEDYGYTF. DNA for the CDR3: TGTGCCACCAATACAGGGGGGGAGGACTATGGCTACACCTTC. This chain uses TRBV2 with TRBJ1-2, with 8 bases fitting TRBD1. From germline, CDR1 is SNHLY and CDR2 FYNNEI. Trimming took 10 bases from V and 3 from J; bases not matched to a gene: 10. The CDR3 runs 14 residues.

This clone has only a few counts. V usage is TRBV7-8 and J usage is TRBJ1-5, with a possible D match to TRBD1 (5 bases). CDR1 is SGHVS, CDR2 FQNEAQ, per germline. The CDR3 contains 14 residues. V shed 0 bases and J shed 7 bases, with 10 bases lying between them. CDR3 region: CASSLALGEQPQHF. The CDR3 coding sequence is TGTGCCAGCAGCTTAGCGTTAGGGGAACAGCCCCAGCATTTT.

The genes are TRBV2 and TRBJ1-1; maybe TRBD1 (6 bases). There are 14 residues in the CDR3. Between the trimmed V and J ends, which lost 6 bases and 1 base, there was a span of 12 bases. Per the germline V gene, CDR1 is SNHLY and CDR2 is FYNNEI. This CDR3 reads CASRLETGNTEAFF. CDR3 coding DNA: TGTGCCAGCAGACTAGAGACAGGGAACACTGAAGCTTTCTTT.

This clone was picked up a small number of times. The chain links TRBV12-5 to TRBJ1-1; 7 nucleotides match TRBD1. Germline CDR1 reads LGHNT; CDR2 reads FRNRAP. The CDR3 sequence is 15 residues long. Unmatched junction bases numbered 7, after V lost 2 bases and J lost 4 bases. The CDR3 is CASGLTGEWLTEAFF. CDR3 DNA sequence: TGTGCTAGTGGTTTGACAGGGGAATGGCTCACTGAAGCTTTCTTT.

This clone was seen only once. The gene calls are TRBV7-8 and TRBJ1-1; maybe TRBD1 (6 bases). Looked up from germline, CDR1 is SGHVS and CDR2 is FQNEAQ. Trimming pared 2 bases from V and 5 bases from J, leaving 15 bases between. The CDR3 extends over 15 amino acids. The CDR3 spells CASSLSRGRWTEAFF. DNA of the CDR3: TGTGCCAGCAGCTTATCCAGGGGTAGGTGGACTGAAGCTTTCTTT.

The V gene is TRBV6-5, the J gene TRBJ1-1; perhaps TRBD1 as D (6 bases). V shed 2 bases and J shed 6 bases, with 19 bases lying between them. The CDR3 consists of 16 residues. CDR1 is MNHEY, CDR2 SVGAGI, per germline. The CDR3 nucleotides read TGTGCCAGCAGTTACGACGTGGGGGCGGCGGTTTCTGAAGCTTTCTTT. This sequence encodes CASSYDVGAAVSEAFF.

CDR3 protein: CASIQQGSYEQYF. In DNA, the CDR3 is TGTGCCAGCATACAACAGGGCTCCTACGAGCAGTACTTC. The rearrangement uses TRBV11-3 and TRBJ2-7; D may be TRBD1 (6 bases). The CDR3 spans 13 residues. The germline V gene encodes CDR1 SGHNT and CDR2 YENEEA. Trimming left V 7 bases short and J 0 bases short, with 10 bases between.

This clone was picked up a small number of times. The chain links TRBV9 to TRBJ1-1; unclear D gene. In germline, CDR1 is SGDLS, CDR2 YYNGEE. The CDR3 contains 13 residues. V lost 4 bases, J lost 5 bases, and 12 bases lay in between. The CDR3 loop is CASSTDGWTEAFF. The CDR3 nucleotides are TGTGCCAGCAGCACAGATGGGTGGACTGAAGCTTTCTTT.